The TCR beta chain under discussion was sequenced for a study of shared clonotypes between healthy human individuals. Whole-study context: A donor's plate count was three for CD4 naive and three for CD4 memory; CD8 naive had two and CD8 memory one.

The germline V gene has CDR1 SQVTM and CDR2 ANQGSEA. This CDR3 spans 11 amino acids. V shed 6 bases and J shed 4 bases, with 10 bases lying between them. Points from the study as a whole: A limitation of the genetic and exposure-history diversity represented arose from few donors. Sharing across four donors was highest in naive CD4 (roughly 5%) and lowest in memory CD8 (around 0.4%). What naive subsets generally showed was a larger estimated richness than memory subsets showed.

Comments on this clone: What it recognizes is unknown.

Sequencing was performed with immunoSEQ multiplex PCR; in TCRdb, only in-frame clones are kept and a portion is missing. The sample contains about 2.4 million clones, more than 80% of which appear only once. The specimen sequenced was naive CD4+ T cells sorted from blood. Subset in this sample: CD45RA+ positively selected. The gene calls are TRBV29-1 and TRBJ2-7; the D gene is possibly TRBD1 (7 bases). The source is a young man in good health. Here the CDR3 reads CSVRGAYEQYF. The CDR3 DNA reads TGCAGCGTCAGGGGGGCTTACGAGCAGTACTTC.